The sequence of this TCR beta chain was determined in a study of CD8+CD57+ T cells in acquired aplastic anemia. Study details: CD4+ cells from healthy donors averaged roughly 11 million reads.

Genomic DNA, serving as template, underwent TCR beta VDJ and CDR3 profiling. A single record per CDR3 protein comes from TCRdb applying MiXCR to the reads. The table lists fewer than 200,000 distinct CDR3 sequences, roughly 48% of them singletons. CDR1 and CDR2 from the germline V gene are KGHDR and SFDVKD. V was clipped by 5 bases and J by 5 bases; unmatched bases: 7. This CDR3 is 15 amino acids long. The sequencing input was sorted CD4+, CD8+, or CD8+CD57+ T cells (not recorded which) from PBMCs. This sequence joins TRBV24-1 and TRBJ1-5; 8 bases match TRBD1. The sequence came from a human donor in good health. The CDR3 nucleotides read TGTGCCACCAGTGCCTCCGACAGGGGCCATCAGCCCCAGCATTTT. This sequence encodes CATSASDRGHQPQHF.